Here is one TCR beta chain with its context. These data come from a study of blood T cell repertoires in COVID-19. Study details: Acute-phase and convalescent COVID-19 samples originated in the United States, Italy and Spain. Sample material is recorded as cDNA or gDNA derived from T cells, B-cell-depleted T cells, or PBMCs.

V gave up 3 bases and J gave up 0 bases, with 5 bases separating them. Germline CDR1 reads SGHNT; CDR2 reads YENEEA. The CDR3 consists of 13 residues. In the original analysis: Scientists estimated how many nucleated cells there were by amplifying reference gene primers. Produced via immunoSEQ multiplex PCR; TCRdb's table is partial and in-frame only. V, J and clone size reflect that table, while D and trimming were determined from the DNA. The repertoire consists of approximately 100,000 clones, with roughly 92% occurring once and the leading ten covering roughly 5%. What was sequenced was peripheral blood. The receptor was derived from a man between 65 and 80 years old with acute or convalescent COVID-19. This rearrangement joins TRBV11-3 to TRBJ1-2; no clear D. This chain's CDR3 is CASSFDTNYGYTF. The CDR3 bases are TGTGCCAGCAGCTTCGACACTAACTATGGCTACACCTTC.